What follows is one T cell receptor beta chain and its context. TCRdb's table, derived via immunoSEQ multiplex PCR, lists solely in-frame clones and lacks some. This table holds about 67,000 clones, just under 80% found once. This sample stems from a study of blood T cell repertoires in COVID-19. The sequence derives from a woman in her fifties or sixties with acute or convalescent COVID-19. The sequencing input was peripheral blood.

The CDR3 nucleotides read TGTGCCAGCAGCTCCGCGCGGGGAGCAGATACGCAGTATTTT. It codes for CASSSARGADTQYF. The chain combines TRBV5-6 with TRBJ2-3; tentative D call: TRBD2 (6 bases). The CDR3 is 14 amino acids. Trimming removed 3 bases from V and 4 bases from J, with 12 bases in between. Germline loops: CDR1 SGHDT, CDR2 YYEEEE.